A selection of T cell receptor beta chains follows, all from one sample in a study of neoadjuvant nivolumab and ipilimumab in lung cancer. Clones were sequenced by immunoSEQ multiplex PCR, and TCRdb holds only the in-frame ones, with some missing. The sample shows 3,200 or so clones, 88% of them seen only once. Sequenced here: tumor tissue, sampled after neoadjuvant nivolumab, alone or with ipilimumab, at or shortly before surgery. These receptors were collected from an adult with non-small cell lung cancer. The CDR3 runs from the conserved cysteine through the conserved F or W. The order of the fields is D gene, J gene, clone size, V gene, CDR3 DNA, CDR3 protein. A D gene is named only where the DNA matches it firmly. Clone size is stated in some rows and not others, as once, few, many or a class when expanded.

. TRBJ1-2 . TRBV19 TGTGCCAGTAGTATGCCTTCAGGGATAAGCGGCTACACCTTC CASSMPSGISGYTF
. TRBJ1-5 . TRBV7-2 TGTGCCAGCAGCTTAAAGGCAGGGGCAAATCAGCCCCAGCATTTT CASSLKAGANQPQHF
. TRBJ1-2 . TRBV19 TGTGCCAGTAGCTCGGCGGAGGGCCGCCTGGGTGGCTACACCTTC CASSSAEGRLGGYTF
. TRBJ2-3 . TRBV7-3 TGTGCCAGCAGCTCCCGGACTGCCTTAGATACGCAGTATTTT CASSSRTALDTQYF
. TRBJ1-4 . TRBV5-1 TGCGCCAGCAGCTTGGGCCGGGACCGTAGGGCGGCTAATGAAAAACTGTTTTTT CASSLGRDRRAANEKLFF
TRBD2 TRBJ2-7 . TRBV7-8 TGTGCCAGCAAGACTAGCGTGCAGACCTACGAGCAGTACTTC CASKTSVQTYEQYF
. TRBJ2-3 . TRBV18 TGTGCCAGCTCACCAAGGACGGGAGCGGCGGATACGCAGTATTTT CASSPRTGAADTQYF
. TRBJ1-4 once TRBV19 TGTGCCAGTAGTGAAATTAATGAAAAACTGTTTTTT CASSEINEKLFF
TRBD1 TRBJ2-5 . TRBV11-2 TGTGCCAGCAGCAAGGACAGGCAAGAGACCCAGTACTTC CASSKDRQETQYF
. TRBJ1-4 . TRBV30 TGTGCCTGGAGTGTATACCAGGCGGAAAAACTGTTTTTT CAWSVYQAEKLFF
. TRBJ1-2 . TRBV20-1 TGCAGAACGCCAGGGGCTGATGGCTACACCTTC CRTPGADGYTF
. TRBJ2-1 . TRBV6-5 TGTGCCAGCAGTTATGAAGGGGACAAGGGCCTCAATGAGCAGTTCTTC CASSYEGDKGLNEQFF
TRBD1 TRBJ2-1 few TRBV9 TGTGCCAGCAGCGCCGCCCGGAGGACAGGAACTAACTCCTACAATGAGCAGTTCTTC CASSAARRTGTNSYNEQFF
. TRBJ1-5 . TRBV19 TGTGCCAGTAGTTTTAGGGGCAATCAGCCCCAGCATTTT CASSFRGNQPQHF
TRBD2 TRBJ2-1 . TRBV30 TGTGCCTGGAGGATAGCGGGAGGGGTCAATGAGCAGTTCTTC CAWRIAGGVNEQFF
. TRBJ1-5 . TRBV5-6 TGTGCCAGCAGCTTGGAGGCGGATGATAGCAATCAGCCCCAGCATTTT CASSLEADDSNQPQHF
. TRBJ2-5 . TRBV10-1 TGCGCCAGCAGTGAGTCGGGGGAGACCCAGTACTTC CASSESGETQYF
. TRBJ1-2 . TRBV4-1 TGCGCCAGCAGCCAAGAGACCCCTACCAACTATGGCTACACCTTC CASSQETPTNYGYTF
. TRBJ1-4 . TRBV7-2 TGTGCCAGCAGCTTAGAAGGTGGCGATGGAGGAAAACTGTTTTTT CASSLEGGDGGKLFF
TRBD2 TRBJ2-1 . TRBV10-2 TGCGCCAGCAGTAACCTAGCTAGCGGGAGTAATGAGCAGTTCTTC CASSNLASGSNEQFF
. TRBJ2-6 . TRBV7-9 TGTGCCAGCAGCTTATCCCAGGTATCTAACATCCTGACTTTC CASSLSQVSNILTF
TRBD1 TRBJ2-2 . TRBV11-3 TGTGCCAGCAGAACCGGGACAGGGATCACCGGGGAGCTGTTTTTT CASRTGTGITGELFF
. TRBJ1-5 . TRBV7-8 TGTGCCAGCAGCTTAGATGAGGGGTTTGGCAATCAGCCCCAGCATTTT CASSLDEGFGNQPQHF
. TRBJ2-1 . TRBV7-8 TGTGCCAGCAGCTTAGGTGCTAGCTCTGGGGAGCAGTTCTTC CASSLGASSGEQFF
. TRBJ1-1 . TRBV7-2 TGTGCCAGCAGCTTAAGTCGACAGAACACTGAAGCTTTCTTT CASSLSRQNTEAFF
TRBD2 TRBJ2-3 . TRBV2 TGTGCCAGCGGGGGACTAGCGGAAGATACGCAGTATTTT CASGGLAEDTQYF
TRBD2 TRBJ2-1 . TRBV5-4 TGTGCCAGCAGCCCCTGGGAGGGGAACAATGAGCAGTTCTTC CASSPWEGNNEQFF
. TRBJ1-1 once TRBV15 TGTGCCAACCCCGGGACGGCGAACACTGAAGCTTTCTTT CANPGTANTEAFF
. TRBJ1-2 . TRBV6-6 TGTGCCGCGAAAGTTAACTATGGCTACACCTTC CAAKVNYGYTF